This T cell receptor beta chain was retrieved from a study of T cells in localized non-small cell lung cancer. Broader study findings: Median about 56 top-100 tumor clones were shared with paired adjacent lung.

Clones were sequenced by immunoSEQ multiplex PCR, and TCRdb holds only the in-frame ones, with some missing. The sample records under 100,000 clones, 88% being singletons. In regard to this clone: The antigen remains unidentified.

Per germline, CDR1 SGHVS and CDR2 FQNEAQ. This CDR3 region has 14 residues. Trimming pared 2 bases from V and 6 bases from J, leaving 11 bases between. The material was peripheral blood, obtained before any cancer treatment. The chain carries TRBV7-8 and TRBJ1-5, with D possibly TRBD1 on 5 matching bases. The receptor was isolated from a woman aged 35-75 years with stage I squamous cell lung carcinoma. The CDR3 nucleotides read TGTGCCAGCAGCTTATCTGAGGGGTCTCAGCCCCAGCATTTT. Amino acids: CASSLSEGSQPQHF.